This T cell receptor beta chain stems from a study of shared clonotypes between healthy human individuals. This clone was seen only a few times. Other DNA sequences in the same sample also yield this CDR3. Partitioning of CD4+ cells yielded a CD45RA+ naive subset and a CD45RA-negative memory subset. The CDR3 contains 14 residues. Germline loops: CDR1 SGHRS, CDR2 YFSETQ. Trimming at V came to 4 bases and at J to 1 base, leaving 4 bases not matched to a gene. Assay used: immunoSEQ multiplex PCR; TCRdb lists only in-frame clones, some missing. The data hold nearly 1,000,000 clones, with roughly 72% observed a single time.

This rearrangement joins TRBV5-1 to TRBJ2-5, with 7 bases identical to TRBD1. Sequenced input: memory CD4+ T cells sorted from blood. As to subset: CD45RA-negative fraction. The sequence was obtained from a man aged 18 to 30 in good health. This chain's CDR3 is CASSLQGFQETQYF. Written as DNA, the CDR3 is TGCGCCAGCAGCCTACAGGGGTTCCAAGAGACCCAGTACTTC.